These 4 T cell receptor beta chains were all obtained from the same sample, sequenced in a study of blood T cell repertoires in COVID-19. The repertoire was sequenced with immunoSEQ multiplex PCR; TCRdb's copy has only in-frame clones and lacks some. The data show 330,000 or so clones, with about 92% seen just once and about 18% held by the top ten. The sequenced material came from PBMCs or T cells enriched from blood (not recorded which). The receptors here all came from a woman aged 30 to 39 who had recovered from COVID-19.

Written as DNA, the CDR3 is TGTGCCAGCAGTTACGGGACAGACATGAACACTGAAGCTTTCTTT. Translated, it gives CASSYGTDMNTEAFF. The gene calls are TRBV6-2 or TRBV6-3 and TRBJ1-1; TRBD1 aligns across 7 bases. The trim removed 2 bases at V and 0 bases at J, leaving 3 bases unmatched. Per the germline V gene, CDR1 is MNHEY and CDR2 is SVGEGT. The CDR3 has 15 amino acids.

This chain uses TRBV6-5 with TRBJ1-2; 9 positions agree with TRBD1. From germline, CDR1 is MNHEY and CDR2 SVGAGI. The CDR3 totals 16 residues. Losses at the gene ends were 0 bases for V and 4 bases for J; bases not matched to a gene: 6. The chain's CDR3 is CASSYSGQGLGYGYTF. In DNA, the CDR3 is TGTGCCAGCAGTTACTCGGGACAGGGTCTCGGCTATGGCTACACCTTC.

This sequence joins TRBV29-1 and TRBJ2-3; 7 nucleotides align to TRBD2. The CDR3 contains 14 residues. V was pared by 1 base and J by 2 bases, with 3 bases of the junction left unmatched. Germline V gives CDR1 SQVTM, CDR2 ANQGSEA. CDR3 in amino acids: CSVEGAGYTDTQYF. The CDR3 DNA sequence: TGCAGCGTTGAAGGAGCGGGGTACACAGATACGCAGTATTTT.

The chain couples TRBV2 to TRBJ1-3; weak D call: TRBD1 (6 bases). V lost 6 bases to trimming and J lost 7 bases, with 16 bases between them. This CDR3 has 14 residues. Germline CDR1 SNHLY, CDR2 FYNNEI. The CDR3 DNA reads TGTGCCAGCAGCGCCACAGGGTTTTCGAACACCATATATTTT. This encodes CASSATGFSNTIYF.